This T cell receptor beta chain was captured in a study of T cells after yellow fever vaccination. They built TCR cDNA with 5'RACE template switching, a step that put in a universal primer site and UMIs. MiXCR, applied by TCRdb to the 5' RACE reads, yields one record per CDR3 protein. The sample shows about 46,000 distinct CDR3 sequences, around 6.4% of them seen only once. This CDR3 is 16 amino acids long. The V end lost 4 bases, the J end lost 0 bases, and 14 bases lay between the germline ends. Germline V gives CDR1 LGHNA, CDR2 YNFKEQ. Study conclusions and caveats: FACS-sorted repertoires could contain abundant clonotypes contaminating from the bulk population. A limited proportion of clonotypes was detected within both the CD4 and CD8 compartments.

This receptor was identified in a man aged 25 to 45 who received the YFV17D yellow fever vaccine. V and J are TRBV4-2 and TRBJ2-3; D uncertain. The specimen was PBMCs, either bulk or a sorted T-cell subset (CD4+, CD8+, memory, or dextramer-sorted; not recorded which), collected 45 days after the yellow fever booster vaccination. CDR3 in DNA: TGTGCCAGCAGCCCGCTCCTTAGAGCCAGCACAGATACGCAGTATTTT. This encodes CASSPLLRASTDTQYF.